Below are 4 T cell receptor beta chains sequenced from a single sample in a study of blood T cell repertoires in COVID-19. Produced via immunoSEQ multiplex PCR; TCRdb's table is partial and in-frame only. The sample includes nearly 350,000 clones, about 90% seen only once; the top ten take about 0.93%. Sequenced sample: PBMCs or T cells enriched from blood (not recorded which). The origin of the receptors is a woman in her twenties or thirties who had recovered from COVID-19.

V is TRBV2 and J is TRBJ1-4; 7 bases are a match to TRBD1. Germline CDR1 reads SNHLY; CDR2 reads FYNNEI. This CDR3 spans 15 amino acids. Trimming took 3 bases from V and 8 from J; bases not matched to a gene: 9. The CDR3 reads CASSEPRDRDEKLFF. The CDR3, as DNA: TGTGCCAGCAGTGAGCCCCGCGACAGGGACGAAAAACTGTTTTTT.

This clone appeared a few times. This chain connects TRBV2 to TRBJ2-7, with 9 bases identical to TRBD1. Trimming took 9 bases from V and 0 from J; bases not matched to a gene: 6. Germline-derived CDR1 and CDR2 are SNHLY and FYNNEI. This CDR3 comprises 14 residues. Here the CDR3 reads CARGQGASSYEQYF. The CDR3 DNA follows: TGTGCCAGGGGACAGGGAGCTTCCTCCTACGAGCAGTACTTC.

The J gene is TRBJ1-5, the V gene TRBV5-1, with TRBD1 as a possible D gene (5 bases). There are 15 residues in the CDR3. CDR1 and CDR2 (germline): SGHRS, YFSETQ. V was shortened by 5 bases and J by 0 bases, with 12 bases between the two germline ends. As DNA, the CDR3 is TGCGCCAGCAGACTCCCGGGGGATAGCAATCAGCCCCAGCATTTT. Its translation is CASRLPGDSNQPQHF.

The V gene is TRBV3-1 (or the pseudogene TRBV3-2), the J gene TRBJ2-1; D perhaps matches TRBD2 (5 bases). Germline CDR1 and CDR2: LGHDT and YNNKEL (reference sequence). The CDR3 sequence is 13 residues long. The germline V and J ends were trimmed by 4 bases and 5 bases, with 9 bases remaining between them. The DNA for the CDR3 is TGTGCCAGCAGCCCGCGACTAAACAATGAGCAGTTCTTC. Residues: CASSPRLNNEQFF.